The 2 T cell receptor beta chains in this list originate from one sample, sequenced in a study of T cells in Graves' hyperthyroidism and ophthalmopathy. The TCR beta CDR3 regions underwent amplification using RNA transcripts as the source. With the HTBI primer set, the TCR CDR3 went through a first round of RT-PCR. TCRdb called the multiplex PCR reads again in MiXCR, with one record for every CDR3 protein. The data hold around 700,000 distinct CDR3 sequences, with approximately 19% observed a single time. Sequencing was carried out using blood. The receptors here all came from a woman aged 50 to 60 with Graves' hyperthyroidism that later progressed to Graves' ophthalmopathy.

This clonotype appeared a few times. V gene TRBV29-1 combines with J gene TRBJ1-1; possibly TRBD1 for D (5 bases). V was cut by 7 bases and J by 0 bases, with 15 bases left in between. There are 14 residues in the CDR3. Looked up from germline, CDR1 is SQVTM and CDR2 is ANQGSEA. The CDR3 sequence is CSATGVTMNTEAFF. CDR3 sequence (DNA): TGCAGCGCCACAGGCGTAACCATGAACACTGAAGCTTTCTTT.

The rearrangement joins TRBV29-1 to TRBJ1-5; D perhaps matches TRBD1 (6 bases). V was trimmed by 1 base and J by 8 bases, leaving 12 bases between them. Per the germline V gene, CDR1 is SQVTM and CDR2 is ANQGSEA. The CDR3 consists of 13 residues. The CDR3 sequence is CSVEGQGNEPQHF. CDR3 nucleotide sequence: TGCAGCGTTGAAGGGCAGGGGAATGAGCCCCAGCATTTT.